This T cell receptor (beta chain) was recovered during a study of T cells in Graves' hyperthyroidism and ophthalmopathy. Study-wide points: Stable hyperthyroidism was told apart from ophthalmopathy by a model built on 13 V-J features. Blood also carried most thyroid clonotypes expanded above 0.001.

V lost 7 bases to trimming and J lost 4 bases; unmatched junction nucleotides: 10. CDR1 LGHNT and CDR2 FRNRAP come from the germline V gene. The CDR3 is 15 amino acids. A few counts support this clonotype. Its antigen is currently unknown. Amplified TCR beta CDR3 regions came from RNA transcripts. The primer set for the first-round RT-PCR of the TCR CDR3 was HTBI. TCRdb reprocessed the multiplex PCR reads via MiXCR and lists one record per CDR3 protein. The table shows 500,000 to 750,000 distinct CDR3 sequences, with 13% to 15% occurring only once. Material: blood. V and J are TRBV12-5 and TRBJ2-1, with 7 bases identical to TRBD2. This clonotype originated in a woman in her late teens or twenties with Graves' ophthalmopathy. The CDR3 spells CASDTSGLDYNEQFF. The CDR3 region has the DNA TGTGCTAGTGATACCTCAGGACTAGATTACAATGAGCAGTTCTTC.